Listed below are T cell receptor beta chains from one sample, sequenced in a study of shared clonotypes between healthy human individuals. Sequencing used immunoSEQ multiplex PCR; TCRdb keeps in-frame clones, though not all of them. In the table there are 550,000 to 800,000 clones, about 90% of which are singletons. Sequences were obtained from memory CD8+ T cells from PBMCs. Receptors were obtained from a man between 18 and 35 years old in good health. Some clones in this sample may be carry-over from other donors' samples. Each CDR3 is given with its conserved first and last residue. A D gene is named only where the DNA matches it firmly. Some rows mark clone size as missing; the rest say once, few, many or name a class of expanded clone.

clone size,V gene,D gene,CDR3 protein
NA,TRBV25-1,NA,CASKDRFMDTEAFF
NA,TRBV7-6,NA,CASSRRLGINEQYF
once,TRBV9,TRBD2,CASSGASGRVRADTQYF
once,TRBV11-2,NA,CASSLDGGLGTEAFF
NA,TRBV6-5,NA,CASSYSWGAPEAFF
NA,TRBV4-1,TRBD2,CASSQGPASGSLGETQYF
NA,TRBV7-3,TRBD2,CASSNQPSGGTGELFF
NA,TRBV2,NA,CASSGGVGYEQYF
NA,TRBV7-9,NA,CASRQGFTEAFF
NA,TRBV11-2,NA,CASSSGIGAYTDTQYF
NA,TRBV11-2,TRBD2,CASSSRVLAGVVTQYF
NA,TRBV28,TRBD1,CASSTTQGSTDTQYF
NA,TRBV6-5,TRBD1,CASSPGQGGEKLFF
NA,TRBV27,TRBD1,CASSHSLPGTGIHEQYF
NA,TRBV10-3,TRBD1,CATQTGWSYEQYF
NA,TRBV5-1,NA,CASSLRQTGETQYF
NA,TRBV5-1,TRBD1,CASSPRDRPISYEQYF
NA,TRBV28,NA,CASRLRQAGANIQYF
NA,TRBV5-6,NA,CASSAGSSGNTIYF
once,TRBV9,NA,CASSVVSTAATEPSGANVLTF
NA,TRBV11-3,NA,CASSSTGRGMLGEQFF
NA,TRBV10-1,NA,CASSINRNTEAFF
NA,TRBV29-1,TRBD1,CSGAGTGGEQYF
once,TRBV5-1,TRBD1,CASSKYYRGSTYEQYF
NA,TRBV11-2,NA,CASSSVWRDGELFF
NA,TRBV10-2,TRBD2,CASSENHDSGYLSYEQYF
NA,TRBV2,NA,CASSETGAMNTEAFF
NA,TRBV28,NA,CASSLFLRYEQYF
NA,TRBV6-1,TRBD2,CASSDPTSGTRRSRQETQYF
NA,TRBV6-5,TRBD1,CASRLDRSYGYTF
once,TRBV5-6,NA,CASSPRGQAREQYF
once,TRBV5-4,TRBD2,CASSFWEGPGEQFF
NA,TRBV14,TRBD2,CASSPRGLVVSDEQFF
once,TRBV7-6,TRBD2,CASSLGTSGVVPDTQYF
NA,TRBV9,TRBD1,CASSDPGQGSFTGELFF
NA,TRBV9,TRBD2,CASSVVGTSTVYEQFF